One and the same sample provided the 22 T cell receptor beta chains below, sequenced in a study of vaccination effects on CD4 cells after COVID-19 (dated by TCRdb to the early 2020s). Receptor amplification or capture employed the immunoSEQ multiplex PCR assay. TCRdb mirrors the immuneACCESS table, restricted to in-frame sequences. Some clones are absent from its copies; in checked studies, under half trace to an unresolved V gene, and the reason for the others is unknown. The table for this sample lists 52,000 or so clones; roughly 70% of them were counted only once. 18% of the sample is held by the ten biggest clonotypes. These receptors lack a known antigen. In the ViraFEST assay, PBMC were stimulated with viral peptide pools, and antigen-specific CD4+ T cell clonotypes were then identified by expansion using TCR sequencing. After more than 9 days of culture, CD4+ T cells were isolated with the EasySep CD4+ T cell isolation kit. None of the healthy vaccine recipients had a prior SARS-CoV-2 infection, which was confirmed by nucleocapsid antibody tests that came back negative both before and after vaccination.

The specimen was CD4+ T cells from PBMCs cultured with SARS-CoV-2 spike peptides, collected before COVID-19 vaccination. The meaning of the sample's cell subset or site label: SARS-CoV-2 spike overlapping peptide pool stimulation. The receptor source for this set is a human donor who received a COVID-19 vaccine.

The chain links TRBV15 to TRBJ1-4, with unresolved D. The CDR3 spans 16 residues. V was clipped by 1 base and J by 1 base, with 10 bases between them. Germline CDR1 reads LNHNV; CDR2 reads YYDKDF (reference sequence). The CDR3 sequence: CATSRAGPGTNEKLFF. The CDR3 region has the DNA TGTGCCACCAGCAGAGCGGGCCCCGGAACTAATGAAAAACTGTTTTTT.

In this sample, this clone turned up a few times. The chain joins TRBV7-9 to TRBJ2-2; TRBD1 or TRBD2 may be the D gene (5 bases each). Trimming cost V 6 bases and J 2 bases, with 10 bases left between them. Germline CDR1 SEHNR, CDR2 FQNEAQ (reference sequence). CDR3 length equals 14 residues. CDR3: CASRGEFNTGELFF. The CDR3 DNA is TGTGCCAGCAGAGGGGAGTTTAACACCGGGGAGCTGTTTTTT.

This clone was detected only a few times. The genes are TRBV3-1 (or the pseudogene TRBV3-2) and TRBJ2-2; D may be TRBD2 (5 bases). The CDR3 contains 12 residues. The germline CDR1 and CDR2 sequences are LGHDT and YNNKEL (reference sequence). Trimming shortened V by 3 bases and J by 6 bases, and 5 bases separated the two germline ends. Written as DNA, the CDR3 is TGTGCCAGCAGCCACGGGGCCGGGGAGCTGTTTTTT. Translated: CASSHGAGELFF.

The CDR3 DNA reads TGTGCCAGCAGGCCCTCCACTACCGGGGCGCACACCATATATTTT. Protein sequence: CASRPSTTGAHTIYF. The chain uses TRBV2 and TRBJ1-3; D might be TRBD1 (5 bases). The germline CDR1 and CDR2 sequences are SNHLY and FYNNEI. This CDR3 contains 15 residues. Trimming left V 6 bases short and J 8 bases short, with 20 bases between.

This chain's CDR3 is CALGAGGRETQYF. The CDR3 bases are TGTGCCCTTGGCGCCGGGGGCAGGGAGACCCAGTACTTC. The gene calls are TRBV30 and TRBJ2-5; D possibly matches TRBD1 or TRBD2 (6 bases each). Deletions cut 8 bases from V and 5 bases from J, with 18 bases between. This CDR3 has 13 residues. From germline, CDR1 is GTSNPN and CDR2 SVGIG (reference sequence).

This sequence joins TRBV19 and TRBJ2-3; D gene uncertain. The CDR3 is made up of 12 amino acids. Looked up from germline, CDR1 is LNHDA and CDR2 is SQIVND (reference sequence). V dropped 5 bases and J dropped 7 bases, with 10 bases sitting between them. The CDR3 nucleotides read TGTGCCAGTAGTCTTACTGGGCATACGCAGTATTTT. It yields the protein CASSLTGHTQYF.

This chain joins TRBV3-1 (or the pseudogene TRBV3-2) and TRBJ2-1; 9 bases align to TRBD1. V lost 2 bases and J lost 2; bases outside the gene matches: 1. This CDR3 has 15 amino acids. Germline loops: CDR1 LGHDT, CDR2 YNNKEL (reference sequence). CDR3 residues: CASSQTGGAYNEQFF. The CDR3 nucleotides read TGTGCCAGCAGCCAAACAGGGGGCGCCTACAATGAGCAGTTCTTC.

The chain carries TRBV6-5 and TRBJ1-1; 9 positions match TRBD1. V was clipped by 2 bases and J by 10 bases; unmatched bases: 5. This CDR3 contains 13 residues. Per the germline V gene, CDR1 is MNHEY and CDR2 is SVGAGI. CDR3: CASSYDRGIGAFF. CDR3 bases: TGTGCCAGCAGTTACGACAGGGGGATTGGAGCTTTCTTT.

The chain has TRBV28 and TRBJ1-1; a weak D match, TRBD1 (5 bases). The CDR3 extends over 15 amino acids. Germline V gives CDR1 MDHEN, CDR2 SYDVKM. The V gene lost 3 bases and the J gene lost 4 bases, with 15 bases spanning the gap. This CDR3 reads CASSLPLTRATEAFF. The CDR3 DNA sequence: TGTGCCAGCAGTTTGCCCCTCACCAGGGCCACTGAAGCTTTCTTT.

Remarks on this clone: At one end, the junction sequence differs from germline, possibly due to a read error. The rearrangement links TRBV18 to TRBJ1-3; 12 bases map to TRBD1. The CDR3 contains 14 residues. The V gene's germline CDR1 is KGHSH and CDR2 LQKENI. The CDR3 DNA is TGCAACCGGGACAGGGGGCTCGCTGGAAACACCATATATTTT. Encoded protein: CNRDRGLAGNTIYF.

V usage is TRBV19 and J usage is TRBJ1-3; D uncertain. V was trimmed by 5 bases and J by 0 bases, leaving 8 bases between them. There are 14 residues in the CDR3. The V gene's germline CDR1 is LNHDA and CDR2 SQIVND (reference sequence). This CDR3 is CASSGRISGNTIYF. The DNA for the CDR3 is TGTGCCAGTAGTGGACGTATCTCTGGAAACACCATATATTTT.

The CDR3: CASSRRGGTEAFF. The CDR3 DNA reads TGTGCCAGCAGCCGACGGGGGGGCACTGAAGCTTTCTTT. The genes are TRBV7-9 and TRBJ1-1, with D tentatively TRBD1 (5 bases). The CDR3 extends over 13 amino acids. V dropped 5 bases and J dropped 4 bases, with 11 bases sitting between them. CDR1 is SEHNR, CDR2 FQNEAQ, per germline (reference sequence). Together with reference TRBV7-9 and TRBJ1-1, the CDR3 gives the full variable domain: DTGVSQNPRHKITKRGQNVTFRCDPISEHNRLYWYRQTLGQGPEFLTYFQNEAQLEKSRLLSDRFSAERPKGSFSTLEIQRTEQGDSAMYLCASSRRGGTEAFFGQGTRLTVV.

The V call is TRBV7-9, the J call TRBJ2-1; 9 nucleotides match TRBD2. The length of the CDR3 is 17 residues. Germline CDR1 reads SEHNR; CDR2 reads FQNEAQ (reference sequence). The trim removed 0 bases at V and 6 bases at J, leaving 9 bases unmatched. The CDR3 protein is CASSLALNAGGPNEQFF. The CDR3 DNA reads TGTGCCAGCAGCTTAGCGCTAAATGCGGGAGGGCCCAATGAGCAGTTCTTC.

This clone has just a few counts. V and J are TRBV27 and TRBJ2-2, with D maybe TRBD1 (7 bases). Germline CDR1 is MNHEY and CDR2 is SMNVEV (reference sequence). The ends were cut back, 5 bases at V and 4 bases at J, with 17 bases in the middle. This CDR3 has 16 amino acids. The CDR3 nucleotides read TGTGCCAGCAGTCGCGGAGGGGCAGGGGGCACCGGGGAGCTGTTTTTT. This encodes CASSRGGAGGTGELFF.

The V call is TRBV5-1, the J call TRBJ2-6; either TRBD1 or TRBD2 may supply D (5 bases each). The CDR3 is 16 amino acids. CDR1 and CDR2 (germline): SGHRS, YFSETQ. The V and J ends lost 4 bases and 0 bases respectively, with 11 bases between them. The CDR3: CASSGTYHSGANVLTF. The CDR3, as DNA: TGCGCCAGCAGCGGGACGTATCACTCTGGGGCCAACGTCCTGACTTTC.

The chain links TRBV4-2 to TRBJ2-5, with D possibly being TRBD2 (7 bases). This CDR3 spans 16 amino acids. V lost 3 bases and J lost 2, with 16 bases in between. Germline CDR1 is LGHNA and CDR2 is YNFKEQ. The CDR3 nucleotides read TGTGCCAGCAGCCACTCCAGGGGTAGCGGGCAAGAGACCCAGTACTTC. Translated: CASSHSRGSGQETQYF.

CDR3 amino acids: CASSLQRKGAGTDTQYF. The DNA of the CDR3 is TGTGCCAGCAGCTTGCAAAGGAAGGGGGCGGGCACAGATACGCAGTATTTT. The rearrangement links TRBV5-6 to TRBJ2-3; 7 bases line up with TRBD1. Per the germline V gene, CDR1 is SGHDT and CDR2 is YYEEEE. The CDR3 spans 17 residues. With V trimmed by 1 base and J by 1 base, 9 bases remained unmatched.

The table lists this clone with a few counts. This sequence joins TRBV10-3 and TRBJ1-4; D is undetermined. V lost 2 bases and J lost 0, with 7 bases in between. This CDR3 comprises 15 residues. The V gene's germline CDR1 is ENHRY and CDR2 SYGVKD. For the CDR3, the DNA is TGTGCCATCAGTGAGCAGATATCAACTAATGAAAAACTGTTTTTT. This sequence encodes CAISEQISTNEKLFF.

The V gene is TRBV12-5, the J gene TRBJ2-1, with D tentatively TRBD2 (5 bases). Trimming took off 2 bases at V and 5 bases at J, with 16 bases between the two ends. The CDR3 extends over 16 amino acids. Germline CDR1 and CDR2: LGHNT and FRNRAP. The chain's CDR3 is CASGLSAGRFHNEQFF. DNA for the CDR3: TGTGCTAGTGGTTTGAGCGCGGGTAGATTCCACAATGAGCAGTTCTTC.

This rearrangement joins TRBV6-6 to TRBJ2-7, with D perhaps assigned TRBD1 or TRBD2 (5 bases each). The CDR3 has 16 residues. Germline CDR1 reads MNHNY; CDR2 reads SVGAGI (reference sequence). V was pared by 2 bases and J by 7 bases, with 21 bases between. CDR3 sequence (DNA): TGTGCCAGCAGTTACAGTTATACGGGACGGGCTATAGAGCAGTACTTC. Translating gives CASSYSYTGRAIEQYF.

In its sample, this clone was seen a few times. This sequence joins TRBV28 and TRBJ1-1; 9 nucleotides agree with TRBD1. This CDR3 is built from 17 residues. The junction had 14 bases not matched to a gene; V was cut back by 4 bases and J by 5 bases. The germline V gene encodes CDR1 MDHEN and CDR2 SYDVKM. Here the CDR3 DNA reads TGTGCCAGCAGTTCCCTGGGGACAGGGAAAAGTAGGACTGAAGCTTTCTTT. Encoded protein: CASSSLGTGKSRTEAFF. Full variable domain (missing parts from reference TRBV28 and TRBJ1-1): DVKVTQSSRYLVKRTGEKVFLECVQDMDHENMFWYRQDPGLGLRLIYFSYDVKMKEKGDIPEGYSVSREKKERFSLILESASTNQTSMYLCASSSLGTGKSRTEAFFGQGTRLTVV.

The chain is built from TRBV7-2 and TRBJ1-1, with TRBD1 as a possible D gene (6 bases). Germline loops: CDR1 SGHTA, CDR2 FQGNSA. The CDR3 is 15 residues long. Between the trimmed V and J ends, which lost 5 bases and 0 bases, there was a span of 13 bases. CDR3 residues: CASSLGGPMNTEAFF. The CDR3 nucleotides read TGTGCCAGCAGCCTCGGGGGGCCAATGAACACTGAAGCTTTCTTT. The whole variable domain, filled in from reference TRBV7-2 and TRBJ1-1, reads GAGVSQSPSNKVTEKGKDVELRCDPISGHTALYWYRQSLGQGLEFLIYFQGNSAPDKSGLPSDRFSAERTGGSVSTLTIQRTQQEDSAVYLCASSLGGPMNTEAFFGQGTRLTVV.